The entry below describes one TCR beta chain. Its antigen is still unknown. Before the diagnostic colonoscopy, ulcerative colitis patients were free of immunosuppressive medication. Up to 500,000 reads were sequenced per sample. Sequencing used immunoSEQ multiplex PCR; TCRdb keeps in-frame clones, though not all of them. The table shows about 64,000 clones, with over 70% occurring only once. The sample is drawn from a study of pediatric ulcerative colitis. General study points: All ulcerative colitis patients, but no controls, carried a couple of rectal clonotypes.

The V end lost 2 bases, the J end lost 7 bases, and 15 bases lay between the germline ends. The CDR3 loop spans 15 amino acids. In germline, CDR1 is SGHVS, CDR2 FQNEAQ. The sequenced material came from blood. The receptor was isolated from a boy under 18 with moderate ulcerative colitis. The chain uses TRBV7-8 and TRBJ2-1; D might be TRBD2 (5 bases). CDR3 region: CASSLKRVVRNEQFF. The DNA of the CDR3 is TGTGCCAGCAGCTTAAAGAGGGTAGTGCGGAATGAGCAGTTCTTC.